What follows is one T cell receptor (beta chain) and its context. Its antigen is as yet unknown. This sample is part of a study of T cells in localized non-small cell lung cancer. Study outcomes and limitations: The study sequenced only one region of the tumor. As a result, intratumor heterogeneity could not be excluded and remains possible.

V lost 5 bases and J lost 0; bases outside the gene matches: 4. The CDR3 runs 15 residues. CDR1 and CDR2 from the germline V gene are ENHRY and SYGVKD. Libraries were prepared by immunoSEQ multiplex PCR; TCRdb keeps only in-frame clonotypes and omits some of them. The sample consists of about 25,000 clones, 80% to 95% of them appearing once. The origin of this receptor is a man aged 40 to 70 with stage III squamous cell lung carcinoma. J is TRBJ2-5 and V is TRBV10-3; the match to TRBD1 covers 9 bases. The sample was peripheral blood, taken before any cancer treatment. CDR3 in DNA: TGTGCCATCAGTTTTGGACAGGGGTACCAAGAGACCCAGTACTTC. Protein product: CAISFGQGYQETQYF.